The entry that follows covers one T cell receptor beta chain sequence. These data originate in a study of blood T cell repertoires in COVID-19. Per the study methods: From reference gene primer amplification, estimates of nucleated cell counts were derived. Here immunoSEQ multiplex PCR was the method, and the copy in TCRdb shows in-frame clones only, minus some. Clonal size and the V and J genes are those of that table, whereas D and trimming came from the DNA. This table holds around 200,000 clones, around 90% found once. V lost 0 bases and J 1 base, leaving 9 bases between the germline ends. CDR1 and CDR2 (germline): SGHRS, YFSETQ. This CDR3 has 15 amino acids.

This TCR came from a woman under 30 who had recovered from COVID-19. The genes are TRBV5-1 and TRBJ2-3; maybe TRBD2 (6 bases). Sequenced material: peripheral blood. The CDR3 bases are TGCGCCAGCAGCTTGGGGACTACCCGCACAGATACGCAGTATTTT. It yields the protein CASSLGTTRTDTQYF.